These T cell receptor beta chains were read from a single sample in a study of T cell changes during pregnancy in multiple sclerosis. Assay used: immunoSEQ multiplex PCR; TCRdb lists only in-frame clones, some missing. Here the sample spans some 37,000 clones, roughly 92% being singletons. This specimen was CD4+ T cells from peripheral blood mononuclear cells, taken before pregnancy. Receptors originate from a female donor with multiple sclerosis, enrolled in a pregnancy study. CDR3s include the opening cysteine and the closing phenylalanine or tryptophan. Fields, in order: D gene, J gene, V gene, clone size, CDR3 length, CDR3 DNA, CDR3 protein. D genes are given only for firm matches. Clone size is not always given. Where it is, it says once, few, many or a class for expanded clones.

TRBD1,TRBJ2-7,TRBV5-6,NA,13,TGTGCCAGCAGCTTGTACCCAGGGGGCGAGCAGTACTTC,CASSLYPGGEQYF
NA,TRBJ2-1,TRBV4-3,NA,18,TGCGCCAGCAGCCAAACTAAGGGGATAGCGGCCTCCTACAATGAGCAGTTCTTC,CASSQTKGIAASYNEQFF
NA,TRBJ2-1,TRBV7-3,NA,15,TGTGCCAGCAGCTTAGGGGCCGAAAGCTGGGATGAGCAGTTCTTC,CASSLGAESWDEQFF
TRBD1,TRBJ1-1,TRBV27,NA,13,TGTGCCAGCAGTAACAGGGGTAGCACTGAAGCTTTCTTT,CASSNRGSTEAFF
TRBD1,TRBJ1-1,TRBV11-2,NA,16,TGTGCCAGCAGCTTAGCCGCGACAGGGTTGGTGACTGAAGCTTTCTTT,CASSLAATGLVTEAFF
TRBD1,TRBJ1-4,TRBV30,NA,18,TGTGCCTGGAGGGCTCTACCGGGACAGGGGGCAACTAATGAAAAACTGTTTTTT,CAWRALPGQGATNEKLFF
NA,TRBJ1-5,TRBV6-1,NA,14,TGTGCCAGCAGTGTCCACAGGGTGAATCAGCCCCAGCATTTT,CASSVHRVNQPQHF
NA,TRBJ2-1,TRBV9,NA,13,TGTGCCAGCAGCGTAGGGGCCCATAATGAGCAGTTCTTC,CASSVGAHNEQFF
TRBD1,TRBJ2-3,TRBV5-6,NA,12,TGTGCCAGCAGACAGGGGGCTAGCACGCAGTATTTT,CASRQGASTQYF
TRBD2,TRBJ2-7,TRBV10-3,NA,14,TGTGCCATCAGCCCACTAGCGGGCCTCTACGAGCAGTACTTC,CAISPLAGLYEQYF
NA,TRBJ1-3,TRBV18,NA,14,TGTGCCAGCTCACCTGGCGGGCTCGAAAACACCATATATTTT,CASSPGGLENTIYF
NA,TRBJ1-4,TRBV6-6,NA,13,TGTGCCAGCAGACAACAGGCGCATGAAAAACTGTTTTTT,CASRQQAHEKLFF
NA,TRBJ2-7,TRBV6-6,NA,13,TGTGCCAGCAGCCTCTGGCCAGGGGACGAGCAGTACTTC,CASSLWPGDEQYF
NA,TRBJ2-4,TRBV4-1,NA,15,TGCGCCAGCAGCCAAGATCTGGGCAGGGTGAACATTCAGTACTTC,CASSQDLGRVNIQYF
NA,TRBJ1-2,TRBV5-1,NA,13,TGCGCCAGCAGCCTACAGGGTAACTATGGCTACACCTTC,CASSLQGNYGYTF
NA,TRBJ2-7,TRBV5-1,NA,13,TGCGCCAGCAGTCCGGGGGAACCATACGAGCAGTACTTC,CASSPGEPYEQYF
NA,TRBJ2-7,TRBV5-1,NA,15,TGCGCCAGCACCTATGGCGTCCCACAGCCCTACGAGCAGTACTTC,CASTYGVPQPYEQYF
NA,TRBJ2-7,TRBV30,NA,15,TGTGCCCGGAGTGTGCTTTCAACCGGGATCTACGAGCAGTACTTC,CARSVLSTGIYEQYF
TRBD1,TRBJ1-2,TRBV2,NA,13,TGTGCCAGCAGTGCGACAGGGAGGTATGGCTACACCTTC,CASSATGRYGYTF
TRBD2,TRBJ2-5,TRBV7-6,NA,15,TGTGCCAGCAGCTTAATGACTAGCTTAATGGAGACCCAGTACTTC,CASSLMTSLMETQYF
NA,TRBJ2-4,TRBV30,NA,14,TGTGCCTGGAGTGTACAACGACTGTTGGGCATTCAGTACTTC,CAWSVQRLLGIQYF
NA,TRBJ2-1,TRBV2,NA,18,TGTGCCAGCAGCGCGACAGGGGGATTGGCGGGAGGCGGCAGCGAGCAGTTCTTC,CASSATGGLAGGGSEQFF
NA,TRBJ2-5,TRBV6-1,NA,17,TGTGCCAGCAGTGAAGGGTCCGGAGGGGCCCCCCAAGAGACCCAGTACTTC,CASSEGSGGAPQETQYF
NA,TRBJ1-3,TRBV2,NA,16,TGTGCCAGCAGTGAACTCAGGGCAGTCTCTGGAAACACCATATATTTT,CASSELRAVSGNTIYF
NA,TRBJ1-5,TRBV6-6,NA,16,TGTGCCAGCAGTAAACAAGGACAGATTAGCAATCAGCCCCAGCATTTT,CASSKQGQISNQPQHF
NA,TRBJ1-4,TRBV15,NA,13,TGTGCCACCAGCAGAGAGGGGCCCGAAAAACTGTTTTTT,CATSREGPEKLFF
NA,TRBJ2-7,TRBV5-4,NA,12,TGTGCCAGCAGCCGGGACTCTTACGAGCAGTACTTC,CASSRDSYEQYF
TRBD2,TRBJ2-2,TRBV9,few,13,TGTGCCAGCGGGGAGCGGGAGACCGGGGAGCTGTTTTTT,CASGERETGELFF
TRBD2,TRBJ2-5,TRBV9,NA,15,TGTGCCAGCAGCGTAGTGGGGGGGGGACAAGAGACCCAGTACTTC,CASSVVGGGQETQYF
TRBD1,TRBJ2-3,TRBV10-3,once,14,TGTGCCATCGGGGCTGGACAGGGGACCAATACGCAGTATTTT,CAIGAGQGTNTQYF
TRBD2,TRBJ2-2,TRBV6-5,NA,14,TGTGCCAGCAGCCGAATTAGCGGGGGCGGGGAGCTGTTTTTT,CASSRISGGGELFF